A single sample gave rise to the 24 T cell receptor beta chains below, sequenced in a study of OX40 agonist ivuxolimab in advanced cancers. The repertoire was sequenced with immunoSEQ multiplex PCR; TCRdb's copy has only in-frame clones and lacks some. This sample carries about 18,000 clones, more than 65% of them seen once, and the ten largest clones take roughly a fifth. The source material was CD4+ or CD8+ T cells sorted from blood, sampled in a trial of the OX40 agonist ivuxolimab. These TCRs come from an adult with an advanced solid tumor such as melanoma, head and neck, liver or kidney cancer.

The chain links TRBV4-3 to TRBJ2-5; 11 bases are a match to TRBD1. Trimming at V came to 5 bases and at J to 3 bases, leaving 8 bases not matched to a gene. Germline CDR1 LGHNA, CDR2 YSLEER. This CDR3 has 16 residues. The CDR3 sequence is CASSGRTGGAEETQYF. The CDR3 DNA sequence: TGCGCCAGCAGCGGACGGACAGGGGGCGCGGAAGAGACCCAGTACTTC.

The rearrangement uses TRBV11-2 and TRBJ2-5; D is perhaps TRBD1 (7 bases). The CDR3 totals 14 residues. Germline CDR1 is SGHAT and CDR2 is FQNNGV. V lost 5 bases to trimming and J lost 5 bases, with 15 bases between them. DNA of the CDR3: TGTGCCAGCAGCCCCGGAGGGGGCACGGAGACCCAGTACTTC. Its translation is CASSPGGGTETQYF.

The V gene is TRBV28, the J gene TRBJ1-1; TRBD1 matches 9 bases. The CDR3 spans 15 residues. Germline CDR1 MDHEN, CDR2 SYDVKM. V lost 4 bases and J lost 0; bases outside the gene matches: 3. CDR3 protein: CASSSTGGLNTEAFF. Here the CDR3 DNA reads TGTGCCAGCAGTTCAACAGGGGGCTTGAACACTGAAGCTTTCTTT.

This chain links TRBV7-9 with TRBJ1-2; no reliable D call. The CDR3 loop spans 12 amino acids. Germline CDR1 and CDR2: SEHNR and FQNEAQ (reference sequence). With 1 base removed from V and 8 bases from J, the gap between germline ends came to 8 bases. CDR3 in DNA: TGTGCCAGCAGCTTAGAAGTTATGGGCTACACCTTC. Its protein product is CASSLEVMGYTF.

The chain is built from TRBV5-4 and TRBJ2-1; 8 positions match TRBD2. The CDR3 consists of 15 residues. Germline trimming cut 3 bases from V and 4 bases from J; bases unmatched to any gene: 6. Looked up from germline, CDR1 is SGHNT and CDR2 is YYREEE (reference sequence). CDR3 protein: CASSSNSGAYNEQFF. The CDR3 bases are TGTGCCAGCAGCTCCAATAGCGGGGCATACAATGAGCAGTTCTTC.

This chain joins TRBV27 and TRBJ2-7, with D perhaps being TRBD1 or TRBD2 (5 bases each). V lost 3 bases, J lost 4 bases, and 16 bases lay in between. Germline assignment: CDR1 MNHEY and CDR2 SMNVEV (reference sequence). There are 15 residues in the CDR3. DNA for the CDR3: TGTGCCAGCAGTTTGGGGGACCCGACCATGTACGAGCAGTACTTC. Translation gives CASSLGDPTMYEQYF.

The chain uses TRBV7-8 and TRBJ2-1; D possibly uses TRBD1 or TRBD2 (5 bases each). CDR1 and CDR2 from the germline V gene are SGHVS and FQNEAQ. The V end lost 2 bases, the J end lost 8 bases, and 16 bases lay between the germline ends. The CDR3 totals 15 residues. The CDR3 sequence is CASSLWADRGDEQFF. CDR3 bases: TGTGCCAGCAGCTTATGGGCGGATCGGGGCGATGAGCAGTTCTTC. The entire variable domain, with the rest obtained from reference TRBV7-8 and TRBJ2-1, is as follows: GAGVSQSPRYKVAKRGQDVALRCDPISGHVSLFWYQQALGQGPEFLTYFQNEAQLDKSGLPSDRFFAERPEGSVSTLKIQRTQQEDSAVYLCASSLWADRGDEQFFGPGTRLTVL.

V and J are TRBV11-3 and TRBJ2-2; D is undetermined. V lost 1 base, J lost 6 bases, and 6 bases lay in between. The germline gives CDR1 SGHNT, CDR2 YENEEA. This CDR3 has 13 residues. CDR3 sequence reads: CASSLGSAGELFF. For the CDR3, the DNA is TGTGCCAGCAGCTTAGGGTCAGCCGGGGAGCTGTTTTTT.

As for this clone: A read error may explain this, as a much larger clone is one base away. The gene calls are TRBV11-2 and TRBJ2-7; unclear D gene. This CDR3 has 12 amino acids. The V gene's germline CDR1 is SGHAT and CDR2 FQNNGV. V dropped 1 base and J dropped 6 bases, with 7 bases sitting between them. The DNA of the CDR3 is TGTGCCAGCAGCTTAGGCCCCAGCGAGCAGTACTTC. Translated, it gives CASSLGPSEQYF.

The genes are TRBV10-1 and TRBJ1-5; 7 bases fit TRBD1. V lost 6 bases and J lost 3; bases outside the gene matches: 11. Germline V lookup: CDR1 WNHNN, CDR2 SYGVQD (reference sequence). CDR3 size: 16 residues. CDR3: CASRLLGGTDNQPQHF. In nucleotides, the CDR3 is TGCGCCAGCAGGCTCCTCGGCGGGACAGACAATCAGCCCCAGCATTTT.

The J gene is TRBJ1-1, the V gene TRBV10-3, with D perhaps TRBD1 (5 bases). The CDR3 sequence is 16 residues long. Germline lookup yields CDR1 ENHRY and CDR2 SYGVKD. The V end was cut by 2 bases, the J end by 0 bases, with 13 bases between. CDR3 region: CAISEGIEGLNTEAFF. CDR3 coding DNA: TGTGCCATCAGTGAGGGAATCGAGGGGTTGAACACTGAAGCTTTCTTT.

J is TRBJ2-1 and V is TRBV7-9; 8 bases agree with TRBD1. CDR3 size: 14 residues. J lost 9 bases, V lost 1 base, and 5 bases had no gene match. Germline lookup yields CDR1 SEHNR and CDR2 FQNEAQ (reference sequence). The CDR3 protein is CASSLGWTGSEQFF. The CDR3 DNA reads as TGTGCCAGCAGCTTAGGGTGGACAGGGAGTGAGCAGTTCTTC.

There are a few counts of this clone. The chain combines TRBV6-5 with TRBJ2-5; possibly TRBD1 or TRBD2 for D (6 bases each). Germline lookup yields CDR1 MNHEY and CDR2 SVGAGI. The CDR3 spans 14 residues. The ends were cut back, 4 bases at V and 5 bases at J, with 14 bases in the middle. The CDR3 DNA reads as TGTGCCAGCAGTTCTTGGACGGGGGCGGAGACCCAGTACTTC. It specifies CASSSWTGAETQYF.

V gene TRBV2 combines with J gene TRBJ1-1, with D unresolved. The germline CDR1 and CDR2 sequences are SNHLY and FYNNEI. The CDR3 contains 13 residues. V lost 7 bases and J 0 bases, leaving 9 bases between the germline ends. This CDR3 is CASIGIMNTEAFF. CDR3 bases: TGTGCCAGCATAGGGATTATGAACACTGAAGCTTTCTTT.

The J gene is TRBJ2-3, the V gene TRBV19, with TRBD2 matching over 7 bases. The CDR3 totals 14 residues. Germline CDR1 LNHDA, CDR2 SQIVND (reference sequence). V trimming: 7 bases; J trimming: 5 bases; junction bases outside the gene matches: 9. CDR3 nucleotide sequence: TGTGCCAGTAACGAAAATATAGCGGGAGATACGCAGTATTTT. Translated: CASNENIAGDTQYF.

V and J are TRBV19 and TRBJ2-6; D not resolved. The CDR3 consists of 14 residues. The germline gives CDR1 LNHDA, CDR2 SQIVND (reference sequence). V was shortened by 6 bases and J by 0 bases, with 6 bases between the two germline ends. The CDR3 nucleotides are TGTGCCAGTAGCCAAAGCTCTGGGGCCAACGTCCTGACTTTC. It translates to CASSQSSGANVLTF.

CDR3 nucleotide sequence: TGTGCCAGCAGCCTGGGAGGTACTAGCTCCTACGAGCAGTACTTC. Translated: CASSLGGTSSYEQYF. The V call is TRBV9, the J call TRBJ2-7, with D perhaps matching TRBD2 (6 bases). Trimming took off 4 bases at V and 0 bases at J, with 14 bases between the two ends. CDR3 length: 15 residues. CDR1 SGDLS and CDR2 YYNGEE come from the germline V gene.

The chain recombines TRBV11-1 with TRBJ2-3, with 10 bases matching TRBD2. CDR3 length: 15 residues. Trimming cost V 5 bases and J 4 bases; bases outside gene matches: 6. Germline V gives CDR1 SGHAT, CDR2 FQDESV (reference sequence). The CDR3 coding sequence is TGTGCCAGCAGCCAAACTAGCGGGATAGCAGATACGCAGTATTTT. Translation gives CASSQTSGIADTQYF.

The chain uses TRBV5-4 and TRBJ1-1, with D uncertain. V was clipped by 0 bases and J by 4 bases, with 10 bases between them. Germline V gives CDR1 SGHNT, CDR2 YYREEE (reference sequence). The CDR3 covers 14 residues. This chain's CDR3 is CASSLDGLTTEAFF. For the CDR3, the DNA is TGTGCCAGCAGCTTGGACGGCCTTACCACTGAAGCTTTCTTT.

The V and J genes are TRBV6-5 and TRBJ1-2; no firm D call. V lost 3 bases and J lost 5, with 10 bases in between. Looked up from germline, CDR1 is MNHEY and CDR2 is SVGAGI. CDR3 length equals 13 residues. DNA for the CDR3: TGTGCCAGCAGTTATGGCCTTTGGTATGGCTACACCTTC. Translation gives CASSYGLWYGYTF.

Here the CDR3 DNA reads TGTGCCAGCAGTTTATGGATCACAGATACGCAGTATTTT. Translating gives CASSLWITDTQYF. V is TRBV27 and J is TRBJ2-3, with D uncertain. This CDR3 region has 13 residues. The V and J ends lost 1 base and 2 bases respectively, with 4 bases between them. Germline V lookup: CDR1 MNHEY, CDR2 SMNVEV (reference sequence).

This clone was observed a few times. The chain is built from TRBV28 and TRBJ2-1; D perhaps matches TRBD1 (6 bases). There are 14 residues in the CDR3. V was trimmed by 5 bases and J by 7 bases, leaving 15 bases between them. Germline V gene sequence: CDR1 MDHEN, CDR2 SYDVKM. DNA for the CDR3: TGTGCCAGCAGTCCAAGGGACACGGGGAATGAGCAGTTCTTC. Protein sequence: CASSPRDTGNEQFF. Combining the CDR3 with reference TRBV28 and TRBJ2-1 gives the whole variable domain DVKVTQSSRYLVKRTGEKVFLECVQDMDHENMFWYRQDPGLGLRLIYFSYDVKMKEKGDIPEGYSVSREKKERFSLILESASTNQTSMYLCASSPRDTGNEQFFGPGTRLTVL.

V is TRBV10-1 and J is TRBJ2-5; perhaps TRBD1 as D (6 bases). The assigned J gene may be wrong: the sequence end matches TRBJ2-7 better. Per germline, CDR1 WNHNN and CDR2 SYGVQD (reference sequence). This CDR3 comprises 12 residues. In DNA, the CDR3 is TGCGCCAGCAGACAGGACAGCTACGAGCAGTACTTC. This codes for CASRQDSYEQYF.

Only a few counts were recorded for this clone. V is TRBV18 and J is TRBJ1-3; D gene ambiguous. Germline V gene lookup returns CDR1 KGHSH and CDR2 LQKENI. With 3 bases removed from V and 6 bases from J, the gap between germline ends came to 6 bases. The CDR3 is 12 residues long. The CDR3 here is CASSPDENTIYF. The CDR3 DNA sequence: TGTGCCAGCTCACCCGATGAAAACACCATATATTTT.